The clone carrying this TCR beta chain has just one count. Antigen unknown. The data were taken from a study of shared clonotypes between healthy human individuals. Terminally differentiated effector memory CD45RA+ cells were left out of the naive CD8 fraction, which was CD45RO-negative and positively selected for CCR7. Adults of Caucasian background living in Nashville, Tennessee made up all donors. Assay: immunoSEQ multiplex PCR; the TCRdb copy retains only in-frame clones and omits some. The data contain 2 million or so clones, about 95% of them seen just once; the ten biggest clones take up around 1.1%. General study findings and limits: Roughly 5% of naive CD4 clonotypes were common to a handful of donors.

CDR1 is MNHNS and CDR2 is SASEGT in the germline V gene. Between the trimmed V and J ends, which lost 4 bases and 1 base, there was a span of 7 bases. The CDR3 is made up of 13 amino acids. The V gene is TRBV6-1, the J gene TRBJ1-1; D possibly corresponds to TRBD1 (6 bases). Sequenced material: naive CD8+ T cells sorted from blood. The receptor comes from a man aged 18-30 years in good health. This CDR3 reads CASSGDKNTEAFF. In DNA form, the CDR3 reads TGTGCCAGCAGTGGGGACAAGAACACTGAAGCTTTCTTT.